This paragraph covers one T cell receptor beta chain sequence. Its matching antigen is unknown. TCRdb keeps only in-frame clones here, not all; method: immunoSEQ multiplex PCR. The table lists 110,000 to 150,000 clones, approximately 93% of them singletons, with over 0.85% in the top ten. The CDR3 length is 15 residues. Trimming took 5 bases from V and 8 from J; bases not matched to a gene: 10. Germline V CDR1 and CDR2: MDHEN, SYDVKM. The data derive from a study of T cell responses to AZD1222 COVID-19 vaccine. Regarding the study as a whole: The breadth and depth of Spike-specific TCRs increased once two AZD1222 doses had been given.

The sample in question was peripheral blood, obtained on day 0 of MenACWY control vaccination. The genes are TRBV28 and TRBJ1-2; 11 nucleotides line up with TRBD1. The receptor comes from an adult in good health. The CDR3: CASSPPLGTGGGYTF. CDR3 nucleotides: TGTGCCAGCAGTCCCCCCCTTGGGACAGGGGGGGGCTACACCTTC.